Listed here is a single TCR beta chain. Its antigen is currently not known. Base quality data are lacking; no much larger clone is found one base away. This entry is derived from a study of blood T cell repertoires in COVID-19 (TCRdb year 2020). With regard to the full study: The collaborator samples originated in the United States, Italy and Spain and spanned the acute and convalescent phases of COVID-19. The prospective study material was composed of cDNA or gDNA derived from T cells, B-cell-depleted T cells, or PBMCs. The dataset comprised deeply sampled blood TCRbeta repertoires from subjects exposed to, actively infected with, or recovered from COVID-19. A freely available public database, intended as a resource for researchers studying the immune response to SARS-CoV-2, is where the repertoires were released. Samples came from the ongoing ImmuneRACE study (first 160 participants) plus 1,254 subjects from 6 global collaborators. A de-identified subject ID, COVID-19 status, age in years and sex were almost always included in the sample metadata. Where HLA class I and class II types were available, the types were taken from metadata supplied by the sample provider, not from assay-based typing. Overall results and qualifications from the work: The amount of clinical and demographic metadata varied by source and participant and was provided uncurated.

The immunoSEQ Assay, a bias-controlled multiplex PCR, was used to amplify TCRbeta CDR3 regions from genomic DNA. Per the authors' processing: Nucleated cell counts per sample were estimated from amplification of reference gene primers within the assay. To quantify the absolute abundance of each unique TCRbeta CDR3 rearrangement, sequence reads were collapsed and filtered. For each sample, productive Simpson clonality was calculated by taking the square root of Simpson's diversity index across productive rearrangements. TCRdb retrieved this table from immuneACCESS and kept in-frame rearrangements only. Not all clones are present; in checked studies, unresolved V genes account for under half, and no reason is known for the remainder. The D gene and trimming were derived from the DNA, and the V and J assignments and clone size from that table. The sample includes roughly 160,000 clones, with 87% observed a single time. 6% to 7.5% of the sample is held by the ten biggest clonotypes.

Enrolling through a virtual design, the prospective study's participants ranged in age from roughly 18 to 95 years and lived across some 22 United States geographic areas. In the prospective study, participants were assigned to cohorts based on the clinical history participants reported in a screening survey and a study questionnaire. Recovered participants in ImmuneRACE Cohort 3 were defined by two consecutive negative NP/OP PCR tests, clearance by a healthcare professional, or resolution of symptoms. Mobile phlebotomists in the prospective study collected whole blood, serum and a nasopharyngeal or oropharyngeal swab from every participant. Additional blood draws and questionnaires over a 2-month period could optionally be provided by prospective study participants. Before DNA extraction, blood samples from the prospective study were shipped at room temperature or frozen. CDR1 and CDR2 were assigned from the germline V gene as MDHEN and SYDVKM. V was cut back by 8 bases and J by 6 bases, leaving a gap of 6 bases between them. Measured from the cysteine to the phenylalanine, the CDR3 is 10 residues long. CDR3 DNA only is kept here, 30 bases in frame from base 1.

The sample taken for sequencing was PBMCs or T cells enriched from blood (not recorded which). The chain is encoded by TRBV28 joined to TRBJ2-3, with the D gene too uncertain to name. The receptor was derived from a woman in her forties or fifties who had recovered from COVID-19. The nucleotide sequence is given as TGTGCCAGCTTACGGGATACGCAGTATTTT. Its translation reads: CASLRDTQYF.